What follows is one TCR beta chain and its context. The antigen is unknown. The sample belongs to a study of radiotherapy plus CTLA-4 blockade in lung cancer. Study context: Objective response rate was more than 15%; disease control rate, 25% to 35%. Study-level findings and limits: After treatment with radiotherapy plus ipilimumab, TCR clones that came from the tumor expanded in blood. According to reports, early shifts in blood T cell clones, alongside interferon-beta, forecast response most accurately.

The protocol was immunoSEQ multiplex PCR, while the TCRdb copy is restricted to in-frame clones and leaves out a portion. This repertoire shows 80,000 to 100,000 clones, 82% found once; its top ten account for roughly 3.5%. Focal radiation with ipilimumab CTLA-4 blockade was given to patients with chemo-refractory metastatic non-small-cell lung cancer. This CDR3 region has 15 residues. With V trimmed by 3 bases and J by 9 bases, 8 bases remained unmatched. Germline CDR1 is LNHDA and CDR2 is SQIVND (reference sequence). The chain couples TRBV19 to TRBJ2-1; 10 nucleotides agree with TRBD2. This specimen consisted of peripheral blood, obtained from a patient treated with radiotherapy plus ipilimumab. This receptor was identified in a human donor with non-small cell lung cancer who had a partial response to radiotherapy plus ipilimumab. The CDR3 DNA reads TGTGCCAGTAGTATGACTAGCGGGTTCGGCGGTGAGCAGTTCTTC. It codes for CASSMTSGFGGEQFF.